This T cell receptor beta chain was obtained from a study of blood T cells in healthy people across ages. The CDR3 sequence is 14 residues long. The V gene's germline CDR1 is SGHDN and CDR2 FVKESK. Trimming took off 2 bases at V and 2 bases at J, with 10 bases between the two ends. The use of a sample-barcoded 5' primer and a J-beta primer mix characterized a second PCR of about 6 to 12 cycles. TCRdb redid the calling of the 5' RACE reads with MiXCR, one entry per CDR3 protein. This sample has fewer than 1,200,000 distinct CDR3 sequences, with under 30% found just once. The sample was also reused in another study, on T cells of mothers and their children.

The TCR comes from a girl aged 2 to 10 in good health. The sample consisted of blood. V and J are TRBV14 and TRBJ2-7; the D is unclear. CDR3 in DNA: TGTGCCAGCAGCCAACTGACGTTCCCCTACGAGCAGTACTTC. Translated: CASSQLTFPYEQYF. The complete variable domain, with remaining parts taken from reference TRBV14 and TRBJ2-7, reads EAGVTQFPSHSVIEKGQTVTLRCDPISGHDNLYWYRRVMGKEIKFLLHFVKESKQDESGMPNNRFLAERTGGTYSTLKVQPAELEDSGVYFCASSQLTFPYEQYFGPGTRLTVT.